Below are 7 T cell receptor beta chains sequenced from a single sample in a study of shared clonotypes between healthy human individuals. Naivety among CD8 cells was defined by CD45RO negativity and positive CCR7 selection, thereby excluding terminally differentiated effector memory CD45RA+ cells. Libraries were prepared by immunoSEQ multiplex PCR; TCRdb keeps only in-frame clonotypes and omits some of them. Altogether around 2.1 million clones are present, about 92% being singletons, with the ten largest covering over 1.5%. The specimen sequenced was naive CD8+ T cells from PBMCs. All receptors derive from a man between 18 and 29 years old in good health. Some clones in this sample may be carry-over from other donors' samples.

The CDR3 loop reads CASSLPSNGAYNEQFF. CDR3 sequence (DNA): TGTGCCAGCAGCTTACCCTCAAACGGGGCCTACAATGAGCAGTTCTTC. The rearrangement links TRBV7-6 to TRBJ2-1; weak D call: TRBD2 (5 bases). The germline V and J ends were trimmed by 2 bases and 2 bases, with 13 bases remaining between them. Germline assignment: CDR1 SGHVS and CDR2 FNYEAQ. The CDR3 is made up of 16 amino acids.

Comment on this clone: Other nucleotide sequences in the sample specify the same CDR3. The rearrangement links TRBV28 to TRBJ2-1; D ambiguous. Germline V gene lookup returns CDR1 MDHEN and CDR2 SYDVKM. Trimming pared 4 bases from V and 8 bases from J, leaving 3 bases between. The CDR3 is made up of 10 amino acids. Here the CDR3 DNA reads TGTGCCAGCAGTTACGATGAGCAGTTCTTC. Protein sequence: CASSYDEQFF. The full variable domain, its missing parts supplied by reference TRBV28 and TRBJ2-1, is DVKVTQSSRYLVKRTGEKVFLECVQDMDHENMFWYRQDPGLGLRLIYFSYDVKMKEKGDIPEGYSVSREKKERFSLILESASTNQTSMYLCASSYDEQFFGPGTRLTVL.

The chain carries TRBV7-2 and TRBJ2-5; D may be TRBD1 (5 bases). This CDR3 has 17 amino acids. CDR1 and CDR2 from the germline V gene are SGHTA and FQGNSA. V lost 5 bases to trimming and J lost 0 bases, with 19 bases between them. The CDR3 DNA reads as TGTGCCAGCAGCCCCCGTTTTACAGGAAATTACCAAGAGACCCAGTACTTC. Protein: CASSPRFTGNYQETQYF.

The chain carries TRBV27 and TRBJ2-1; TRBD2 agrees at 9 bases. Germline V gene sequence: CDR1 MNHEY, CDR2 SMNVEV (reference sequence). The CDR3 runs to 18 residues. Trimming removed 0 bases from V and 7 bases from J; junction bases left unmatched: 13. CDR3 amino acids: CASSLSRAREGLWNEQFF. CDR3 sequence (DNA): TGTGCCAGCAGTTTATCGAGGGCGCGGGAGGGCCTATGGAATGAGCAGTTCTTC.

The chain employs TRBV5-5 and TRBJ2-7; 12 bases fit TRBD2. Trimming cost V 7 bases and J 5 bases; bases outside gene matches: 7. The germline V gene has CDR1 SGHKS and CDR2 YYEKEE (reference sequence). The CDR3 extends over 14 amino acids. The CDR3 DNA sequence: TGTGCCAGCGGTACTCGACTAGCGGGAGACGAGCAGTACTTC. Translation: CASGTRLAGDEQYF.

The chain is built from TRBV9 and TRBJ1-5; no definite D call. The CDR3 loop spans 15 amino acids. Germline values: CDR1 SGDLS, CDR2 YYNGEE. With 3 bases removed from V and 7 bases from J, the gap between germline ends came to 17 bases. CDR3 coding DNA: TGTGCCAGCAGCGATACCGGGTCGCGTGGACAGCCCCAGCATTTT. Translating gives CASSDTGSRGQPQHF.

The rearrangement joins TRBV19 to TRBJ1-2; D gene unclear. The germline CDR1 and CDR2 sequences are LNHDA and SQIVND (reference sequence). This CDR3 is built from 13 residues. V lost 5 bases to trimming and J lost 4 bases, with 11 bases between them. The DNA of the CDR3 is TGTGCCAGTAGTCGATCGGATTTCTATGGCTACACCTTC. It yields the protein CASSRSDFYGYTF.